The entry below describes one T cell receptor (beta chain). The study's library attached unique molecular identifiers to single cDNA molecules. In TCRdb, the RACE reads were re-called with MiXCR into one record per CDR3 protein. The sample records 80,000 to 100,000 distinct CDR3 sequences, roughly a tenth being singletons. Time point described: patch test 3, about 24 weeks after DPC sensitization. The treatment was: therapeutic diphenylcyclopropenone sensitization with weekly scalp DPC. This sample was included in a study of human T cells and chemical hapten exposure. The sequenced sample was whole blood, obtained in connection with sensitization to the hapten diphenylcyclopropenone (DPC). This receptor was taken from a woman between 25 and 40 years old with alopecia areata. Some clones in this sample may be carry-over from other donors' samples.

The CDR3 protein is CASSTTGTEPYEQYF. CDR3 nucleotides: TGTGCCAGCAGCACGACCGGGACAGAACCCTACGAGCAGTACTTC. The chain joins TRBV28 to TRBJ2-7; TRBD1 aligns across 7 bases. CDR1 and CDR2 from the germline V gene are MDHEN and SYDVKM. The CDR3 is 15 amino acids. Trimming at V came to 6 bases and at J to 2 bases, leaving 10 bases not matched to a gene.